This T cell receptor beta chain is from a study of tumor-infiltrating lymphocytes in primary liver carcinoma. Whole-study context: Enrolled patients were male and female, aged 30 to 69 years.

The CDR3 sequence is 14 residues long. Germline V gives CDR1 SGHAT, CDR2 FQNNGV. V lost 3 bases to trimming and J lost 8 bases; unmatched junction nucleotides: 4. Co-extracting RNA and DNA was done with about 18-33 mg of unsorted bulk tissue as input. TCR beta cDNA was prepared out of approximately 500 ng total RNA by means of a constant-region primer. A slightly modified ARM-PCR protocol with three nested multiplex PCR rounds produced these TCR beta libraries. The two initial PCR rounds, about 9 cycles each, used TRBV1-TRBV30 forward and C-beta reverse primers. TCRdb re-called the multiplex PCR reads through MiXCR, storing one row per CDR3 protein. The sample carries about 35,000 distinct CDR3 sequences, roughly 74% recorded once.

Sequencing input: liver tumor tissue from sampling region 4. Subset of the sample: tumor region T4, right-lateral pole. The V gene is TRBV11-2, the J gene TRBJ1-6; TRBD1 matches at 7 bases. This sequence originates from a man between 40 and 49 years old with primary liver carcinoma and hepatitis B virus infection. The chain's CDR3 is CASSFRQGYSPLHF. CDR3 DNA: TGTGCCAGCAGCTTCCGACAGGGATATTCACCCCTCCACTTT.